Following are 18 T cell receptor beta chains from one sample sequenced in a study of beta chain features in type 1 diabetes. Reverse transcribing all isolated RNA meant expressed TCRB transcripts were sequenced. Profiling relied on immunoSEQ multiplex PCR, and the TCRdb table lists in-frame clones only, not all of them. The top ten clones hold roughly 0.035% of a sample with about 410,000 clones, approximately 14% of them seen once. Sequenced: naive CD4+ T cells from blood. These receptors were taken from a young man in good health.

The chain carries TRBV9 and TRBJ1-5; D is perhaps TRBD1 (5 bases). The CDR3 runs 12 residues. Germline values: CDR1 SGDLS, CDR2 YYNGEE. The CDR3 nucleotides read TGTGCTTCTGGGGCGGCAAATCAGCCCCAGCATTTT. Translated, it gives CASGAANQPQHF.

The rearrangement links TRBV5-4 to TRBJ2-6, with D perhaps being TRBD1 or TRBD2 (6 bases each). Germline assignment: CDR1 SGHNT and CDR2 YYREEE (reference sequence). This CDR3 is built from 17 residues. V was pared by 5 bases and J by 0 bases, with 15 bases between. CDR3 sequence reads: CASRGGGSSSGANVLTF. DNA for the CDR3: TGTGCCAGCAGGGGGGGCGGTTCCAGCTCTGGGGCCAACGTCCTGACTTTC.

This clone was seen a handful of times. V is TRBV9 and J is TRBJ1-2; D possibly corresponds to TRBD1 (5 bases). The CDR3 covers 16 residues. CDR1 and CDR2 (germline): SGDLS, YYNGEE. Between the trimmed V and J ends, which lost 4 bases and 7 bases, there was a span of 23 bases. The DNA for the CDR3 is TGTGCCAGCAGCCTCACAGACAGTTTTGCCTGGGGTGGCTACACCTTC. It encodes CASSLTDSFAWGGYTF.

CDR3 nucleotides: TGTGCCAGCAGCTCACGTACAGATACGCAGTATTTT. Protein sequence: CASSSRTDTQYF. V is TRBV7-9 and J is TRBJ2-3; D ambiguous. This CDR3 has 12 residues. Germline lookup yields CDR1 SEHNR and CDR2 FQNEAQ (reference sequence). Trimming shortened V by 4 bases and J by 3 bases, and 5 bases separated the two germline ends.

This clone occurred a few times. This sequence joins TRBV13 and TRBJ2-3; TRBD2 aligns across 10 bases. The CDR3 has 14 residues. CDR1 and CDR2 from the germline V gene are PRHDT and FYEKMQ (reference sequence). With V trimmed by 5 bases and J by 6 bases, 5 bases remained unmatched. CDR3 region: CASSLSSGSDTQYF. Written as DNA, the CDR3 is TGTGCCAGCAGCCTGTCTAGCGGGAGTGATACGCAGTATTTT.

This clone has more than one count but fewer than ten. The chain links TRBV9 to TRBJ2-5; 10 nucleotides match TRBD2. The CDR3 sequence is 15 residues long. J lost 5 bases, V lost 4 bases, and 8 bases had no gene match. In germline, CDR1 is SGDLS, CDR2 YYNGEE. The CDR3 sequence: CASSKSGGAYETQYF. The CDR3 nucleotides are TGTGCCAGCAGCAAGAGCGGGGGGGCGTACGAGACCCAGTACTTC.

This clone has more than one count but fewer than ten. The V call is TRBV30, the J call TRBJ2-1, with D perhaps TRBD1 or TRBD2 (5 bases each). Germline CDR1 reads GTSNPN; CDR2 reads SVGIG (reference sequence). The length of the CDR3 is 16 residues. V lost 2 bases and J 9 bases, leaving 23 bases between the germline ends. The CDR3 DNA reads TGTGCCTGGAGTCGCCCTAGCCCCCGCAGGGAGAGTGAGCAGTTCTTC. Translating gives CAWSRPSPRRESEQFF. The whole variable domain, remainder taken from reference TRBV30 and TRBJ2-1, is SQTIHQWPATLVQPVGSPLSLECTVEGTSNPNLYWYRQAAGRGLQLLFYSVGIGQISSEVPQNLSASRPQDRQFILSSKKLLLSDSGFYLCAWSRPSPRRESEQFFGPGTRLTVL.

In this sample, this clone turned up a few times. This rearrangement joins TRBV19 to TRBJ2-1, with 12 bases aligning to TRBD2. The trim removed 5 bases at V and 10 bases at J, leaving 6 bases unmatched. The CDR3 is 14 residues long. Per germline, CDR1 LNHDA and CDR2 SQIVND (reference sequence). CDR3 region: CASSSGLAGSEQFF. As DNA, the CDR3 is TGTGCCAGTAGTTCAGGACTAGCGGGATCAGAGCAGTTCTTC.

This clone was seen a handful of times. This CDR3 is CASSSGQGLDEQYV. The CDR3 coding sequence is TGTGCCAGCAGCTCGGGACAGGGTTTAGACGAGCAGTACGTC. The chain joins TRBV7-9 to TRBJ2-7; 9 nucleotides align to TRBD1. J lost 5 bases, V lost 4 bases, and 6 bases had no gene match. This CDR3 contains 14 residues. CDR1 is SEHNR and CDR2 is FQNEAQ in the germline V gene (reference sequence).

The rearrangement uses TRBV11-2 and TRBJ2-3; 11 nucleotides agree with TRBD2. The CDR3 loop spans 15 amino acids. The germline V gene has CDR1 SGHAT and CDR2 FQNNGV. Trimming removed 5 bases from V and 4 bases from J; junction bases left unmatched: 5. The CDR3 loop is CASSTRTSGPDTQYF. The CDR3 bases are TGTGCCAGCAGCACCCGGACTAGCGGGCCAGATACGCAGTATTTT.

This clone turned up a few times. The CDR3 reads CASSEYPIRTEYNEQFF. CDR3 sequence (DNA): TGTGCCAGCAGTGAATACCCAATCCGGACAGAGTACAATGAGCAGTTCTTC. The V call is TRBV25-1, the J call TRBJ2-1; perhaps TRBD1 as D (6 bases). Germline V lookup: CDR1 MGHDK, CDR2 SYGVNS. The V end was cut by 0 bases, the J end by 4 bases, with 16 bases between. The CDR3 runs 17 residues.

The CDR3: CASSRTTEAFF. CDR3 bases: TGTGCCAGCAGCCGGACCACTGAAGCTTTCTTT. The chain is built from TRBV11-2 and TRBJ1-1; D call uncertain. The CDR3 covers 11 residues. V gave up 5 bases and J gave up 4 bases, with 5 bases separating them. Germline V lookup: CDR1 SGHAT, CDR2 FQNNGV.

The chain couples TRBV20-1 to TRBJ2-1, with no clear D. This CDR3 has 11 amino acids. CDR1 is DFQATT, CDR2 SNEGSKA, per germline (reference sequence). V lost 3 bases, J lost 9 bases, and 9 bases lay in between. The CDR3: CSASTVPEQFF. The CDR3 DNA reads TGCAGTGCTAGTACGGTGCCTGAGCAGTTCTTC.

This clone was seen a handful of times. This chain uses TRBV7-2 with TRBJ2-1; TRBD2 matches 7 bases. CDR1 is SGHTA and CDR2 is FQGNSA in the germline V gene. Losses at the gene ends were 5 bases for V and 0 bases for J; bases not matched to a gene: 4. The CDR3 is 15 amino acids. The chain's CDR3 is CASSPSGISYNEQFF. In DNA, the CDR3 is TGTGCCAGCAGCCCCAGCGGGATCTCCTACAATGAGCAGTTCTTC.

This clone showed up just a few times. Here the CDR3 DNA reads TGTGCCAGCAGCACATCGGGAAGGAGCGAGCAGTACTTC. Protein sequence: CASSTSGRSEQYF. The chain links TRBV5-6 to TRBJ2-7; tentatively, D is TRBD2 (5 bases). CDR3 length equals 13 residues. Germline CDR1 SGHDT, CDR2 YYEEEE. The germline V and J ends were trimmed by 4 bases and 6 bases, with 14 bases remaining between them.

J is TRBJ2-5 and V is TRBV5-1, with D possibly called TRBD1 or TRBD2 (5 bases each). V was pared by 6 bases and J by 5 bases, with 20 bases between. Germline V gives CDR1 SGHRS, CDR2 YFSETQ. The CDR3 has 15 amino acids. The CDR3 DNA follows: TGCGCCAGCACTCCTAGGGACGGCGGGCGGGAGACCCAGTACTTC. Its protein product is CASTPRDGGRETQYF.

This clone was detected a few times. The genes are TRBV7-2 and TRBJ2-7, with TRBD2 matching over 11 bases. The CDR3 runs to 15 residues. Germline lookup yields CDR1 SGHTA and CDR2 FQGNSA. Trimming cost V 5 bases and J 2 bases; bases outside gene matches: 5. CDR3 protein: CASSPKLAGAYEQYV. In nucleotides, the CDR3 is TGTGCCAGCAGCCCTAAACTAGCGGGAGCCTACGAGCAGTACGTC.

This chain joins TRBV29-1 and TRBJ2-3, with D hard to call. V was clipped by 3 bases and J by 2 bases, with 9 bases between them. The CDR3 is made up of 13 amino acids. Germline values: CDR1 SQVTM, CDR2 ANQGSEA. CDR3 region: CSVEIGSTDTQYF. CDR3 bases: TGCAGCGTTGAGATTGGCTCCACAGATACGCAGTATTTT.